These 8 T cell receptor beta chains share one sample of origin, sequenced in a study of Graves' ophthalmopathy and Graves' hyperthyroidism (dated by TCRdb to 2017 to 2018). These reads were obtained on an Illumina HiSeq 2000. TCR beta CDR3 regions were amplified from RNA transcripts for repertoire sequencing. The first round of RT-PCR was done with HTBI primers and the Qiagen OneStep RT-PCR kit, and was followed by a second round of multiplex PCR, then size selection and purification. TCRdb ran its own pipeline on the public reads, namely fastp trimming at Q25 and MiXCR clone calling, and kept in-frame beta chains. Records with the same CDR3 protein are collapsed into one entry carrying the most frequent genes and DNA. The sample contains 900,000 to 1,200,000 distinct CDR3 sequences, about two fifths of them found a single time. The ten largest account for 11% of the sample. The sample comprised peripheral blood or thyroid tissue (not recorded which). Every receptor here comes from an adult man with Graves' hyperthyroidism.

The V and J genes are TRBV9 and TRBJ1-5, with TRBD1 identical over 7 bases. From germline, CDR1 is SGDLS and CDR2 YYNGEE. The CDR3 contains 16 residues. Trimming at V came to 0 bases and at J to 0 bases, leaving 3 bases not matched to a gene. The CDR3 DNA sequence: TGTGCCAGCAGCGTAGAGACAGGGAATAGCAATCAGCCCCAGCATTTT. Amino acid sequence: CASSVETGNSNQPQHF.

In its sample, this clonotype was seen a few times. Just one base apart from a much larger clone, this may be a read error. The V call is TRBV2, the J call TRBJ2-7; D gene uncertain. Germline lookup yields CDR1 SNHLY and CDR2 FYNNEI. Trimming shortened V by 3 bases and J by 9 bases, and 15 bases separated the two germline ends. This CDR3 spans 13 amino acids. The CDR3: CASSDRMVGGQYF. The CDR3 DNA sequence: TGTGCCAGCAGTGACCGTATGGTTGGCGGGCAGTACTTC.

The rearrangement joins TRBV29-1 to TRBJ2-1, with TRBD2 identical over 13 bases. This CDR3 region has 13 residues. V shed 0 bases, J shed 13 bases, and the junction held 3 bases outside the gene matches. Germline V gene data show CDR1 as SQVTM and CDR2 as ANQGSEA. The chain's CDR3 is CSVEEGTSGVQFF. The CDR3 nucleotides are TGCAGCGTTGAAGAGGGGACTAGCGGGGTCCAGTTCTTC.

A remark on this clonotype: No conserved phenylalanine or tryptophan ends this CDR3, so it is likely a read error. The CDR3 sequence is CASTILSGERTYEQYL. For the CDR3, the DNA is TGTGCCAGCACGATATTAAGCGGGGAACGAACCTACGAGCAGTACCTC. This chain joins TRBV6-4 and TRBJ2-7, with TRBD2 matching 7 bases. Trimming took 7 bases from V and 2 from J; bases not matched to a gene: 14. Germline CDR1 is MRHNA and CDR2 is SNTAGT. The CDR3 has 16 amino acids.

The chain carries TRBV29-1 and TRBJ1-2; D gene ambiguous. Germline-derived CDR1 and CDR2 are SQVTM and ANQGSEA. The ends were cut back, 4 bases at V and 12 bases at J, with 15 bases in the middle. The CDR3 totals 11 residues. CDR3 amino acids: CSVAILAGNTF. CDR3 in DNA: TGCAGCGTTGCAATACTAGCGGGAAACACCTTC.

Points on this clonotype: Germline and junction disagree at one end, which may indicate a read error. The chain is built from TRBV5-1 and TRBJ1-5; TRBD1 is a possible D gene (6 bases). The CDR3 has 15 amino acids. Germline CDR1 is SGHRS and CDR2 is YFSETQ. The CDR3 protein is CASSLATGHNQPQHF. The CDR3 DNA is TGTGCCAGCAGCTTGGCGACAGGCCACAATCAGCCCCAGCATTTT.

On this clonotype itself: A much larger clone sits a single nucleotide away, making a read error possible. The chain joins TRBV20-1 to TRBJ1-5; D gene uncertain. There are 15 residues in the CDR3. Trimming left V 0 bases short and J 1 base short, with 10 bases between. Germline V lookup: CDR1 DFQATT, CDR2 SNEGSKA (reference sequence). The CDR3 loop reads CSARDAVRSNQPQHF. CDR3 in DNA: TGCAGTGCTAGAGATGCGGTCAGGAGCAATCAGCCCCAGCATTTT.

This clonotype was detected ten times or more. This chain connects TRBV24-1 to TRBJ2-5; TRBD2 agrees at 10 bases. Trimming took 4 bases from V and 5 from J; bases not matched to a gene: 6. The CDR3 is 15 amino acids. Per germline, CDR1 KGHDR and CDR2 SFDVKD. CDR3 region: CATSDPSGSGETQYF. The CDR3 coding sequence is TGTGCCACCAGTGACCCTAGCGGGAGCGGGGAGACCCAGTACTTC.